The 6 T cell receptor beta chains in this list originate from one sample, sequenced in a study of blood T cell repertoires in COVID-19. Produced via immunoSEQ multiplex PCR; TCRdb's table is partial and in-frame only. The repertoire holds 380,000 or so clones, 80% to 90% seen once, with under 8.5% in the top ten. Sample: peripheral blood. The receptors here all came from an older woman with COVID-19, enrolled during active disease.

This chain joins TRBV3-1 (or the pseudogene TRBV3-2) and TRBJ1-3, with D possibly matching TRBD1 (5 bases). There are 16 residues in the CDR3. Trimming took off 4 bases at V and 0 bases at J, with 13 bases between the two ends. The germline gives CDR1 LGHDT, CDR2 YNNKEL (reference sequence). CDR3 bases: TGTGCCAGCAGCCTCATGCAGGGACTCTCTGGAAACACCATATATTTT. Amino acid sequence: CASSLMQGLSGNTIYF.

The chain has TRBV19 and TRBJ2-1; TRBD2 matches 9 bases. Germline CDR1 reads LNHDA; CDR2 reads SQIVND (reference sequence). The CDR3 has 16 amino acids. J lost 7 bases, V lost 7 bases, and 14 bases had no gene match. The DNA for the CDR3 is TGTGCCAGTACCCCCGCCGCGCGGGGGGGCAGAAATGAGCAGTTCTTC. It specifies CASTPAARGGRNEQFF.

This clone was found once. This chain connects TRBV5-4 to TRBJ1-1; perhaps TRBD1 as D (6 bases). This CDR3 region has 17 residues. Germline CDR1 and CDR2: SGHNT and YYREEE (reference sequence). V lost 4 bases and J 0 bases, leaving 19 bases between the germline ends. The CDR3 sequence: CASSLETGWKMNTEAFF. DNA for the CDR3: TGTGCCAGCAGCCTGGAGACAGGTTGGAAAATGAACACTGAAGCTTTCTTT.

The rearrangement joins TRBV6-2 or TRBV6-3 to TRBJ2-1, with TRBD2 as a possible D gene (6 bases). The CDR3 sequence is 11 residues long. The V gene lost 4 bases and the J gene lost 9 bases, with 7 bases spanning the gap. Germline loops: CDR1 MNHEY, CDR2 SVGEGT. This CDR3 reads CASSWDSEQFF. CDR3 DNA sequence: TGTGCCAGCAGTTGGGACTCTGAGCAGTTCTTC.

This clone is a singleton in its sample. V is TRBV7-2 and J is TRBJ1-4; TRBD1 might be the D (5 bases). V was shortened by 5 bases and J by 8 bases, with 27 bases between the two germline ends. CDR3 length equals 18 residues. In germline, CDR1 is SGHTA, CDR2 FQGNSA. The CDR3 here is CASSLKGLRKGVWEKLFF. The CDR3 DNA reads TGTGCCAGCAGCCTAAAGGGACTCCGGAAGGGCGTATGGGAAAAACTGTTTTTT. Looking up the rest from reference TRBV7-2 and TRBJ1-4 gives the full variable domain: GAGVSQSPSNKVTEKGKDVELRCDPISGHTALYWYRQSLGQGLEFLIYFQGNSAPDKSGLPSDRFSAERTGGSVSTLTIQRTQQEDSAVYLCASSLKGLRKGVWEKLFFGSGTQLSVL.

This clone occurred once. J is TRBJ2-3 and V is TRBV6-1, with D uncertain. The CDR3 is 14 residues long. The V end was cut by 1 base, the J end by 8 bases, with 13 bases between. Per germline, CDR1 MNHNS and CDR2 SASEGT. The CDR3 region is CASSEVSPLGTQYF. CDR3 coding DNA: TGTGCCAGCAGTGAAGTTTCGCCCCTAGGTACGCAGTATTTT.